The subject of this entry is one T cell receptor beta chain. A read error is possible here, since a much larger clone lies one base away. The data are from a study of tumor-infiltrating lymphocytes in primary liver carcinoma. The input was about 490 ng total RNA; TCR beta cDNA was made from it with a constant-region primer. Three nested multiplex PCR rounds of slightly modified ARM-PCR generated TCR beta libraries. The opening two PCR rounds, ten to eleven cycles each, paired TRBV1-TRBV30 forward primers with a C-beta reverse primer. A single record per CDR3 protein comes from TCRdb applying MiXCR to the multiplex PCR reads. Of about 120,000 distinct CDR3 sequences listed, about 59% are singletons. The CDR3 contains 15 residues. Germline V CDR1 and CDR2: SGHDN, FVKESK. Unsorted bulk tissue (roughly 17-32 mg) underwent RNA and DNA co-extraction. Surgical resection treated primary liver carcinoma in the patients. No patient had received treatment, and all had chronic HBV infection.

This clonotype originated in a woman in her fifties or sixties with primary liver carcinoma and hepatitis B virus infection. Sequencing was performed on liver tumor tissue from sampling region 1. Subset reported: tumor region T1, superior pole. J is TRBJ2-5 and V is TRBV14; TRBD2 agrees at 7 bases. CDR3 sequence reads: CASCQEWGSGETQYF. The CDR3 DNA sequence: TGTGCCAGCTGCCAAGAATGGGGTAGCGGGGAGACCCAGTACTTC.